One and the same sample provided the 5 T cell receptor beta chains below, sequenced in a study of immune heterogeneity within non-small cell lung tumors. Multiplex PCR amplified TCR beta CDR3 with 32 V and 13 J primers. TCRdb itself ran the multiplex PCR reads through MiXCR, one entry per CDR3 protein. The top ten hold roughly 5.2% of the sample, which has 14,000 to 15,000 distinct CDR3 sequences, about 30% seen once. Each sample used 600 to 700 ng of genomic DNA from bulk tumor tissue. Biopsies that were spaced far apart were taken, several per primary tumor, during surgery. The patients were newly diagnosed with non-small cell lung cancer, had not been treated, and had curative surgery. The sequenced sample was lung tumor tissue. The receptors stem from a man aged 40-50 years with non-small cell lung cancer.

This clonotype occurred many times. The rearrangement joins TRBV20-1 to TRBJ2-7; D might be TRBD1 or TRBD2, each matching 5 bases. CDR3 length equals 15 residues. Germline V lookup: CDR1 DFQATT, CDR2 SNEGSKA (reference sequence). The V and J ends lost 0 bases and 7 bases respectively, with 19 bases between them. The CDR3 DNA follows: TGCAGTGCTAGAGAGGGGGTGGGAACCACTTTAGAGCAGTACTTC. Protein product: CSAREGVGTTLEQYF.

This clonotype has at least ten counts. This chain's CDR3 is CASSRKLAGDTDTQYF. The CDR3 DNA reads TGCGCCAGCAGCCGAAAACTAGCGGGAGACACAGATACGCAGTATTTT. V gene TRBV5-1 combines with J gene TRBJ2-3; 11 bases match TRBD2. V dropped 4 bases and J dropped 2; count of bases not matched to a gene: 6. The germline V gene encodes CDR1 SGHRS and CDR2 YFSETQ. This CDR3 spans 16 amino acids.

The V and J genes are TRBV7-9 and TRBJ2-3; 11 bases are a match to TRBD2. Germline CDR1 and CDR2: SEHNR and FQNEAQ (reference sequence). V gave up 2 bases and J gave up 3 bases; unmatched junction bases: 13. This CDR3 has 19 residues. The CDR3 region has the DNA TGTGCCAGCAGCTTATTGGGCCTTGTACTAGCGGGAGTAACAGATACGCAGTATTTT. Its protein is CASSLLGLVLAGVTDTQYF. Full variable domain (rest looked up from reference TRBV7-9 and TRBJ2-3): DTGVSQNPRHKITKRGQNVTFRCDPISEHNRLYWYRQTLGQGPEFLTYFQNEAQLEKSRLLSDRFSAERPKGSFSTLEIQRTEQGDSAMYLCASSLLGLVLAGVTDTQYFGPGTRLTVL.

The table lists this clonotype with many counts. CDR3 DNA: TGCGCCAGCAGCCTTAGGGTAGCGGAGTTCTACAATGAGCAGTTCTTC. Protein: CASSLRVAEFYNEQFF. The chain employs TRBV5-1 and TRBJ2-1; tentatively, D is TRBD2 (6 bases). The CDR3 length is 16 residues. With 4 bases removed from V and 3 bases from J, the gap between germline ends came to 17 bases. Germline lookup yields CDR1 SGHRS and CDR2 YFSETQ.

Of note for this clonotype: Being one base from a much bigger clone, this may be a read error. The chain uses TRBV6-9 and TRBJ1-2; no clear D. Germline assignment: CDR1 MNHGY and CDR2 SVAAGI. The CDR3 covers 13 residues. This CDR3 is CASSYPGSYGSTF. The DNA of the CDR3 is TGTGCCAGCAGTTACCCAGGATCCTATGGCTCCACCTTC.